The 28 T cell receptor beta chains below all came from one sample that was sequenced in a study of blood T cell repertoires in COVID-19. Sequenced by immunoSEQ multiplex PCR; TCRdb stores in-frame clones only, minus some. Of about 280,000 clones detected, around 90% appear once; the ten largest clones hold about 1.5%. The sequenced sample consisted of PBMCs or T cells enriched from blood (not recorded which). The receptors come from a woman under 30 with acute COVID-19.

The chain couples TRBV19 to TRBJ2-5, with D perhaps matching TRBD2 (6 bases). The V and J ends lost 1 base and 4 bases respectively, with 10 bases between them. The CDR3 extends over 14 amino acids. Germline assignment: CDR1 LNHDA and CDR2 SQIVND (reference sequence). The CDR3: CASSIGEVRETQYF. The CDR3 bases are TGTGCCAGTAGTATAGGGGAGGTACGAGAGACCCAGTACTTC.

The sample holds a few counts of this clone. The chain carries TRBV7-2 and TRBJ2-1; maybe TRBD2 (5 bases). Germline CDR1 SGHTA, CDR2 FQGNSA. V gave up 5 bases and J gave up 0 bases, with 23 bases separating them. The CDR3 extends over 19 amino acids. The CDR3 DNA follows: TGTGCCAGCAGCCCTAGCCCCCTCCGGCGGACCAGCTCCTACAATGAGCAGTTCTTC. Protein sequence: CASSPSPLRRTSSYNEQFF.

The V call is TRBV19, the J call TRBJ1-2; D is perhaps TRBD1 (6 bases). The CDR3 covers 12 residues. The germline V gene has CDR1 LNHDA and CDR2 SQIVND (reference sequence). V was shortened by 4 bases and J by 8 bases, with 11 bases between the two germline ends. The CDR3 sequence is CASSTGVRGYTF. Here the CDR3 DNA reads TGTGCCAGTAGTACAGGGGTGAGGGGCTACACCTTC.

The chain couples TRBV4-2 to TRBJ2-2; 8 bases are shared with TRBD2. Germline V gives CDR1 LGHNA, CDR2 YNFKEQ. This CDR3 spans 17 amino acids. With 1 base clipped from V and 2 bases from J, the junction kept 6 bases outside the gene matches. CDR3 bases: TGTGCCAGCAGCCAAGGATCCACTAGCGGCAACACCGGGGAGCTGTTTTTT. It yields the protein CASSQGSTSGNTGELFF.

The J gene is TRBJ2-7, the V gene TRBV3-1 (or the pseudogene TRBV3-2); a weak D match, TRBD1 (6 bases). Germline lookup yields CDR1 LGHDT and CDR2 YNNKEL (reference sequence). The CDR3 consists of 16 residues. V was pared by 2 bases and J by 6 bases, with 20 bases between. This CDR3 is CASSQSAGTRLAEQYF. The CDR3 DNA reads as TGTGCCAGCAGCCAATCTGCCGGGACAAGGCTCGCCGAGCAGTACTTC.

This sequence joins TRBV7-9 and TRBJ1-1; TRBD1 aligns across 10 bases. This CDR3 region has 16 residues. V was clipped by 2 bases and J by 5 bases; unmatched bases: 8. Germline V gives CDR1 SEHNR, CDR2 FQNEAQ (reference sequence). The chain's CDR3 is CASSLTGQGPGTEAFF. In DNA, the CDR3 is TGTGCCAGCAGCTTAACGGGACAGGGGCCAGGTACTGAAGCTTTCTTT.

For the CDR3, the DNA is TGTGCCAGCAGCTCTACAGGGTTTGGTAATGAAAAACTGTTTTTT. Translated: CASSSTGFGNEKLFF. The chain links TRBV7-9 to TRBJ1-4; maybe TRBD1 (6 bases). This CDR3 is built from 15 residues. The V end was cut by 4 bases, the J end by 4 bases, with 13 bases between. Looked up from germline, CDR1 is SEHNR and CDR2 is FQNEAQ (reference sequence).

The chain employs TRBV7-9 and TRBJ2-1, with D possibly matching TRBD1 (5 bases). CDR1 and CDR2 (germline): SEHNR, FQNEAQ (reference sequence). CDR3 length equals 12 residues. CDR3: CGGSIGNNEQFF. CDR3 nucleotides: TGTGGGGGCTCCATAGGGAACAATGAGCAGTTCTTC.

The CDR3 sequence is CASSQDLDWSDTQYF. The CDR3 bases are TGTGCCAGCAGCCAAGATCTGGACTGGTCAGATACGCAGTATTTT. V gene TRBV4-2 combines with J gene TRBJ2-3; TRBD2 is a possible D gene (5 bases). CDR3 length equals 15 residues. Germline CDR1 and CDR2: LGHNA and YNFKEQ. Trimming took off 0 bases at V and 4 bases at J, with 11 bases between the two ends.

The V and J genes are TRBV11-3 and TRBJ2-7; D possibly corresponds to TRBD2 (6 bases). This CDR3 region has 15 residues. The V end lost 3 bases, the J end lost 0 bases, and 12 bases lay between the germline ends. In germline, CDR1 is SGHNT, CDR2 YENEEA. The CDR3 bases are TGTGCCAGCAGCTTGAGTAGCGGATTCTCCTACGAGCAGTACTTC. Encoded protein: CASSLSSGFSYEQYF.

CDR3 nucleotide sequence: TGTGCCAGTAGCCCGCAGTGGAACACTGAAGCTTTCTTT. This sequence encodes CASSPQWNTEAFF. This chain connects TRBV19 to TRBJ1-1; D is ambiguous. The CDR3 length is 13 residues. V was shortened by 6 bases and J by 1 base, with 9 bases between the two germline ends. The V gene's germline CDR1 is LNHDA and CDR2 SQIVND (reference sequence).

This chain joins TRBV27 and TRBJ2-7, with 9 bases aligning to TRBD1. Per the germline V gene, CDR1 is MNHEY and CDR2 is SMNVEV (reference sequence). J lost 5 bases, V lost 8 bases, and 10 bases had no gene match. This CDR3 is 14 amino acids long. This CDR3 reads CASSAGTGSHEQYF. CDR3 bases: TGTGCCAGCTCCGCCGGGACAGGGTCCCACGAGCAGTACTTC.

The CDR3 sequence is CASSLATISPSYEQYF. CDR3 nucleotides: TGTGCCAGCAGCTTAGCTACTATCTCTCCCAGCTACGAGCAGTACTTC. The rearrangement links TRBV7-2 to TRBJ2-7; D is unclear. Trimming took off 0 bases at V and 3 bases at J, with 15 bases between the two ends. CDR3 length equals 16 residues. Germline values: CDR1 SGHTA, CDR2 FQGNSA.

This chain links TRBV7-2 with TRBJ1-1, with TRBD1 matching over 8 bases. Germline trimming cut 1 base from V and 5 bases from J; bases unmatched to any gene: 6. CDR3 size: 15 residues. CDR1 and CDR2 (germline): SGHTA, FQGNSA. The CDR3 nucleotides are TGTGCCAGCAGCTTAGGGGGACAGGTCCAGACTGAAGCTTTCTTT. Amino acid sequence: CASSLGGQVQTEAFF.

This chain joins TRBV5-1 and TRBJ2-7; tentative D call: TRBD1 (5 bases). The germline CDR1 and CDR2 sequences are SGHRS and YFSETQ. This CDR3 spans 13 amino acids. V dropped 4 bases and J dropped 3 bases, with 11 bases sitting between them. In nucleotides, the CDR3 is TGCGCCAGCAGCCCCGACAGTTACTACGAGCAGTACTTC. Protein sequence: CASSPDSYYEQYF.

This clone has only one observation. The chain links TRBV4-3 to TRBJ1-1; tentatively, D is TRBD1 (6 bases). Between the trimmed V and J ends, which lost 4 bases and 6 bases, there was a span of 12 bases. The CDR3 sequence is 13 residues long. From germline, CDR1 is LGHNA and CDR2 YSLEER. The CDR3 reads CASSPGSGAEAFF. CDR3 sequence (DNA): TGCGCCAGCAGCCCCGGGTCAGGGGCTGAAGCTTTCTTT.

The rearrangement links TRBV5-6 to TRBJ1-1; D is undetermined. Germline loops: CDR1 SGHDT, CDR2 YYEEEE. This CDR3 comprises 11 residues. V lost 4 bases and J lost 12, with 13 bases in between. CDR3 amino acids: CASSREGYPFF. In DNA form, the CDR3 reads TGTGCCAGCAGCCGAGAGGGATATCCTTTCTTT.

There are a few counts of this clone. The chain uses TRBV7-2 and TRBJ2-1, with no clear D. The CDR3 runs to 11 residues. Germline assignment: CDR1 SGHTA and CDR2 FQGNSA. V dropped 3 bases and J dropped 6 bases, with 3 bases sitting between them. CDR3 amino acids: CASSFSNEQFF. The CDR3 coding sequence is TGTGCCAGCAGCTTCTCCAATGAGCAGTTCTTC.

Worth noting for this clone: The junction and the germline gene differ at one end; a read error may be behind it. The rearrangement joins TRBV28 to TRBJ2-1, with 10 bases identical to TRBD2. The CDR3 loop spans 11 amino acids. Looked up from germline, CDR1 is MDHEN and CDR2 is SYDVKM. CDR3 protein: CASSTGLASIF. As DNA, the CDR3 is TGTGCCAGCAGTACGGGACTAGCGTCAATCTTC.

The chain has TRBV7-2 and TRBJ2-2; maybe TRBD1 (6 bases). This CDR3 contains 14 residues. Germline CDR1 is SGHTA and CDR2 is FQGNSA. V was shortened by 10 bases and J by 6 bases, with 18 bases between the two germline ends. CDR3 loop: CATSEQGAAGELFF. For the CDR3, the DNA is TGTGCCACCTCCGAACAGGGAGCCGCCGGGGAGCTGTTTTTT.

The chain recombines TRBV18 with TRBJ1-6, with a tentative D call TRBD1 (6 bases). V was trimmed by 4 bases and J by 10 bases, leaving 14 bases between them. Germline CDR1 reads KGHSH; CDR2 reads LQKENI. The CDR3 loop spans 14 amino acids. The DNA of the CDR3 is TGTGCCAGCTCACAAAGGGCAGGGGACTCACCCCTCCACTTT. Its translation is CASSQRAGDSPLHF.

The genes are TRBV25-1 and TRBJ2-5, with a weak D call TRBD2 (6 bases). This CDR3 is 13 amino acids long. Germline V lookup: CDR1 MGHDK, CDR2 SYGVNS. V was trimmed by 4 bases and J by 2 bases, leaving 8 bases between them. CDR3 DNA: TGTGCCAGCAGTGGTAGCGGACAAGAGACCCAGTACTTC. Its translation is CASSGSGQETQYF. Drawing the rest from reference TRBV25-1 and TRBJ2-5, the complete variable domain is EADIYQTPRYLVIGTGKKITLECSQTMGHDKMYWYQQDPGMELHLIHYSYGVNSTEKGDLSSESTVSRIRTEHFPLTLESARPSHTSQYLCASSGSGQETQYFGPGTRLLVL.

The V call is TRBV6-5, the J call TRBJ1-5; unclear D gene. The CDR3 consists of 15 residues. CDR1 is MNHEY and CDR2 is SVGAGI in the germline V gene. V was clipped by 0 bases and J by 3 bases, with 9 bases between them. For the CDR3, the DNA is TGTGCCAGCAGTTACTCGAGGAACTACAATCAGCCCCAGCATTTT. It translates to CASSYSRNYNQPQHF.

The genes are TRBV19 and TRBJ2-5; 8 bases line up with TRBD1. There are 16 residues in the CDR3. V was pared by 5 bases and J by 4 bases, with 12 bases of the junction left unmatched. Germline V CDR1 and CDR2: LNHDA, SQIVND (reference sequence). In nucleotides, the CDR3 is TGTGCCAGTAGTCCCTCCTCAGGGGGCAGGGGAGAGACCCAGTACTTC. Translating it yields CASSPSSGGRGETQYF.

The chain recombines TRBV6-5 with TRBJ2-2; D perhaps matches TRBD2 (5 bases). From germline, CDR1 is MNHEY and CDR2 SVGAGI. This CDR3 comprises 15 residues. The ends were cut back, 6 bases at V and 3 bases at J, with 14 bases in the middle. The CDR3: CASRKERLHTGELFF. CDR3 in DNA: TGTGCCAGCAGGAAGGAGCGGCTTCACACCGGGGAGCTGTTTTTT.

V usage is TRBV6-2 or TRBV6-3 and J usage is TRBJ2-1, with 8 bases identical to TRBD2. J was trimmed by 9 bases and V by 2 bases; bases with no gene match: 3. The CDR3 spans 13 residues. Germline V gives CDR1 MNHEY, CDR2 SVGEGT. CDR3 in amino acids: CASSYRAGGEQFF. DNA for the CDR3: TGTGCCAGCAGTTACCGGGCGGGAGGTGAGCAGTTCTTC.

The genes are TRBV19 and TRBJ2-1, with a tentative D call TRBD2 (5 bases). This CDR3 spans 15 amino acids. CDR1 and CDR2 (germline): LNHDA, SQIVND (reference sequence). V was shortened by 4 bases and J by 4 bases, with 14 bases between the two germline ends. The CDR3 region is CASSRTRVAYNEQFF. The CDR3 DNA sequence: TGTGCCAGTAGTAGAACGAGGGTAGCGTACAATGAGCAGTTCTTC.

The V gene is TRBV5-4, the J gene TRBJ2-1; D is uncertain. The CDR3 contains 11 residues. Germline V CDR1 and CDR2: SGHNT, YYREEE (reference sequence). V was clipped by 2 bases and J by 9 bases, with 6 bases between them. The CDR3 reads CASSLVSEQFF. The CDR3 coding sequence is TGTGCCAGCAGCTTAGTCAGTGAGCAGTTCTTC.